A single sample is the source of the 21 T cell receptor beta chains below, sequenced in a study of cytotoxic CD8 clonotypes in ibrutinib-treated CLL. The assay was immunoSEQ multiplex PCR, and TCRdb's table has in-frame clones only and misses some. The data contain approximately 84,000 clones, 70% to 80% of them singletons. The source material was PBMCs, sampled after 12 months of ibrutinib treatment. Receptor source: a human donor with chronic lymphocytic leukemia.

This rearrangement joins TRBV7-9 to TRBJ2-7; possibly TRBD2 for D (7 bases). The CDR3 is made up of 15 amino acids. Germline CDR1 SEHNR, CDR2 FQNEAQ (reference sequence). Trimming shortened V by 5 bases and J by 4 bases, and 18 bases separated the two germline ends. CDR3 in amino acids: CASSPWGGSYYEQYF. The CDR3 nucleotides are TGTGCCAGCAGCCCATGGGGGGGCTCCTATTACGAGCAGTACTTC.

The rearrangement uses TRBV4-2 and TRBJ2-1, with D possibly TRBD2 on 7 matching bases. Germline CDR1 and CDR2: LGHNA and YNFKEQ. CDR3 length: 16 residues. V gave up 0 bases and J gave up 9 bases, with 18 bases separating them. CDR3 nucleotides: TGTGCCAGCAGCCAAGATGCCGGAACGAGGGGGGGTGAGCAGTTCTTC. It encodes CASSQDAGTRGGEQFF.

This clone was seen a single time. The gene calls are TRBV2 and TRBJ2-7; D gene unclear. This CDR3 region has 12 residues. CDR1 and CDR2 (germline): SNHLY, FYNNEI. The V end lost 1 base, the J end lost 4 bases, and 5 bases lay between the germline ends. CDR3 protein: CASSEVQYEQYF. The DNA of the CDR3 is TGTGCCAGCAGTGAAGTACAGTACGAGCAGTACTTC.

V usage is TRBV11-1 and J usage is TRBJ1-1; D is unclear. The germline CDR1 and CDR2 sequences are SGHAT and FQDESV (reference sequence). Deletions cut 5 bases from V and 1 base from J, with 14 bases between. The CDR3 length is 15 residues. The CDR3 loop is CASSPRYRRNTEAFF. In DNA, the CDR3 is TGTGCCAGCAGCCCCCGGTACCGGAGGAACACTGAAGCTTTCTTT.

This clone was seen ten or more times. The rearrangement links TRBV7-9 to TRBJ2-7; D may be TRBD1 (6 bases). The CDR3 spans 13 residues. From germline, CDR1 is SEHNR and CDR2 FQNEAQ (reference sequence). V shed 2 bases and J shed 6 bases, with 11 bases lying between them. The CDR3 region has the DNA TGTGCCAGCAGCTTATGGGTAGGGGGCGAGCAGTACTTC. Amino acid sequence: CASSLWVGGEQYF.

About this clone: The DNA is left out, because the CDR3 cannot be placed on it with certainty; the CDR3 is given as TCRdb lists it. The rearrangement uses TRBV7-8 and TRBJ2-1. The CDR3 numbers 13 amino acids, ends counted. The germline CDR1 and CDR2 sequences are SGHVS and FQNEAQ. CDR3 residues: CASSLEAWGAGIF.

Ten or more counts support this clone. This chain joins TRBV7-2 and TRBJ2-6; D gene uncertain. V was pared by 4 bases and J by 2 bases, with 9 bases between. The germline CDR1 and CDR2 sequences are SGHTA and FQGNSA. The CDR3 sequence is 15 residues long. The CDR3 coding sequence is TGTGCCAGCAGCTACCCCACGCCTGGGGCCAACGTCCTGACTTTC. It yields the protein CASSYPTPGANVLTF.

The gene calls are TRBV2 and TRBJ2-2, with D hard to call. The V gene lost 6 bases and the J gene lost 0 bases, with 11 bases spanning the gap. The germline V gene encodes CDR1 SNHLY and CDR2 FYNNEI. The CDR3 spans 15 residues. The CDR3 DNA sequence: TGTGCCAGCAGGGGCCCCGCCGCGAACACCGGGGAGCTGTTTTTT. Encoded protein: CASRGPAANTGELFF.

The gene calls are TRBV29-1 and TRBJ2-2, with D possibly matching TRBD1 (5 bases). Trimming pared 6 bases from V and 2 bases from J, leaving 7 bases between. The germline CDR1 and CDR2 sequences are SQVTM and ANQGSEA. This CDR3 comprises 12 residues. CDR3 sequence (DNA): TGCAGCGTGGGGCCCAACACCGGGGAGCTGTTTTTT. It codes for CSVGPNTGELFF.

V usage is TRBV18 and J usage is TRBJ1-6, with 10 bases aligning to TRBD1. The CDR3 is 17 residues long. In germline, CDR1 is KGHSH, CDR2 LQKENI. V trimming: 5 bases; J trimming: 9 bases; junction bases outside the gene matches: 13. DNA for the CDR3: TGTGCCAGCTCAACACTCCCCCACGGGACAGGGGCTTCACCCCTCCACTTT. As protein: CASSTLPHGTGASPLHF.

V usage is TRBV9 and J usage is TRBJ1-2; D not certain. V lost 0 bases, J lost 3 bases, and 9 bases lay in between. Germline loops: CDR1 SGDLS, CDR2 YYNGEE. The CDR3 spans 14 residues. The chain's CDR3 is CASSVGVGDYGYTF. DNA of the CDR3: TGTGCCAGCAGCGTAGGAGTAGGAGACTATGGCTACACCTTC.

This clone appeared a single time. The chain carries TRBV5-5 and TRBJ2-3; tentative D call: TRBD2 (7 bases). V lost 4 bases and J lost 0, with 18 bases in between. The CDR3 runs 17 residues. CDR1 and CDR2 (germline): SGHKS, YYEKEE (reference sequence). The CDR3 spells CASSRGLGGPSTDTQYF. Here the CDR3 DNA reads TGTGCCAGCAGCCGAGGCCTCGGGGGGCCCAGCACAGATACGCAGTATTTT. The entire variable domain, with the rest obtained from reference TRBV5-5 and TRBJ2-3, is as follows: DAGVTQSPTHLIKTRGQQVTLRCSPISGHKSVSWYQQVLGQGPQFIFQYYEKEERGRGNFPDRFSARQFPNYSSELNVNALLLGDSALYLCASSRGLGGPSTDTQYFGPGTRLTVL.

The chain is built from TRBV28 and TRBJ2-7; 7 bases are a match to TRBD2. Per the germline V gene, CDR1 is MDHEN and CDR2 is SYDVKM. Germline trimming cut 6 bases from V and 6 bases from J; bases unmatched to any gene: 8. The CDR3 has 13 residues. CDR3 loop: CASSPAGSAEQYF. The CDR3 DNA follows: TGTGCCAGCAGCCCAGCGGGGTCGGCCGAGCAGTACTTC.

This chain links TRBV5-1 with TRBJ1-1; a weak D match, TRBD1 (5 bases). The CDR3 covers 13 residues. CDR1 is SGHRS and CDR2 is YFSETQ in the germline V gene. Trimming pared 1 base from V and 8 bases from J, leaving 12 bases between. CDR3 coding DNA: TGCGCCAGCAGCTTGCGAGGGGACTACGAAGCTTTCTTT. Translated: CASSLRGDYEAFF.

The V gene is TRBV7-6, the J gene TRBJ2-7; no clear D gene. This CDR3 has 13 amino acids. V was cut by 5 bases and J by 0 bases, with 8 bases left in between. Germline V gene sequence: CDR1 SGHVS, CDR2 FNYEAQ. CDR3 coding DNA: TGTGCCAGCAGCCCCCTCGGCTCCTACGAGCAGTACTTC. This translates into CASSPLGSYEQYF.

The gene calls are TRBV10-3 and TRBJ1-2; tentatively, D is TRBD1 (5 bases). CDR3 length: 13 amino acids. The V end was cut by 6 bases, the J end by 0 bases, with 8 bases between. Germline values: CDR1 ENHRY, CDR2 SYGVKD. This chain's CDR3 is CAISDSPNYGYTF. Here the CDR3 DNA reads TGTGCCATCAGCGACAGCCCTAACTATGGCTACACCTTC.

The V call is TRBV11-2, the J call TRBJ2-6, with 7 bases matching TRBD2. CDR1 and CDR2 (germline): SGHAT, FQNNGV. With 4 bases clipped from V and 2 bases from J, the junction kept 5 bases outside the gene matches. There are 16 residues in the CDR3. CDR3 amino acids: CASSSSRGAGANVLTF. CDR3 in DNA: TGTGCCAGCAGCTCCAGTCGGGGGGCTGGGGCCAACGTCCTGACTTTC.

V and J are TRBV6-4 and TRBJ2-1, with D possibly being TRBD1 or TRBD2 (5 bases each). V dropped 3 bases and J dropped 9 bases, with 12 bases sitting between them. Germline CDR1 reads MRHNA; CDR2 reads SNTAGT. This CDR3 spans 13 amino acids. The CDR3 reads CASSEGDPSEQFF. For the CDR3, the DNA is TGTGCCAGCAGTGAGGGGGACCCCAGTGAGCAGTTCTTC.

The chain uses TRBV7-9 and TRBJ1-6; tentatively, D is TRBD1 (6 bases). V was cut by 5 bases and J by 12 bases, with 17 bases left in between. CDR1 and CDR2 (germline): SEHNR, FQNEAQ (reference sequence). The CDR3 spans 14 residues. The CDR3 DNA follows: TGTGCCAGCAGCCACGGGACACCCTGGGGACCCCTCCACTTT. Protein product: CASSHGTPWGPLHF.

V usage is TRBV9 and J usage is TRBJ2-7, with D hard to call. Trimming removed 0 bases at V and 3 bases at J, with 7 bases between. This CDR3 is built from 13 residues. The germline V gene encodes CDR1 SGDLS and CDR2 YYNGEE. For the CDR3, the DNA is TGTGCCAGCAGCGTAGGCACGAACTACGAGCAGTACTTC. Translation gives CASSVGTNYEQYF.

The chain is built from TRBV30 and TRBJ1-1; possible D gene TRBD1, 6 bases. CDR3 length equals 13 residues. The germline CDR1 and CDR2 sequences are GTSNPN and SVGIG (reference sequence). With 3 bases removed from V and 1 base from J, the gap between germline ends came to 9 bases. For the CDR3, the DNA is TGTGCCTGGAGCGCGGGACAGAACACTGAAGCTTTCTTT. This codes for CAWSAGQNTEAFF.